Presented here are 30 T cell receptor beta chains from one specimen sequenced in a study of chemoradiotherapy in HPV16-positive cancers. Using immunoSEQ multiplex PCR, the repertoire was profiled, and TCRdb retains in-frame clones only, with some absent. The sample lists some 4,000 clones, roughly 94% occurring once. Sampling was done from a patient who underwent chemoradiotherapy. The receptor set was obtained from a human donor with HPV-associated anogenital cancer.

This chain uses TRBV30 with TRBJ1-6, with 7 bases matching TRBD1. This CDR3 contains 15 residues. V dropped 3 bases and J dropped 0; count of bases not matched to a gene: 2. Germline-derived CDR1 and CDR2 are GTSNPN and SVGIG (reference sequence). The CDR3 sequence: CAWRTGSSYNSPLHF. The CDR3 nucleotides read TGTGCCTGGAGGACAGGGAGCTCCTATAATTCACCCCTCCACTTT.

The genes are TRBV2 and TRBJ1-1; no firm D call. The CDR3 covers 14 residues. V gave up 6 bases and J gave up 5 bases, with 16 bases separating them. Germline CDR1 reads SNHLY; CDR2 reads FYNNEI. The CDR3 sequence is CASRALGVGTEAFF. The CDR3 region has the DNA TGTGCCAGCAGAGCCCTTGGGGTGGGTACTGAAGCTTTCTTT.

V is TRBV6-1 and J is TRBJ2-7; D perhaps matches TRBD1 (5 bases). CDR3 size: 15 residues. Germline values: CDR1 MNHNS, CDR2 SASEGT. Between the trimmed V and J ends, which lost 6 bases and 0 bases, there was a span of 15 bases. The CDR3 coding sequence is TGTGCCAGCAGCGAGAAGACAGTCCCCTCCTACGAGCAGTACTTC. Translated, it gives CASSEKTVPSYEQYF.

V is TRBV11-2 and J is TRBJ2-3, with 9 bases matching TRBD1. With 1 base clipped from V and 5 bases from J, the junction kept 10 bases outside the gene matches. There are 17 residues in the CDR3. The germline V gene encodes CDR1 SGHAT and CDR2 FQNNGV. The CDR3 loop reads CASSLGRNRGQEDTQYF. The CDR3 nucleotides read TGTGCCAGCAGCTTAGGAAGAAACAGGGGGCAAGAAGATACGCAGTATTTT.

The chain has TRBV7-9 and TRBJ2-1; D is perhaps TRBD2 (6 bases). Germline V gives CDR1 SEHNR, CDR2 FQNEAQ (reference sequence). With 1 base removed from V and 4 bases from J, the gap between germline ends came to 11 bases. This CDR3 spans 15 amino acids. The CDR3 loop is CASSLVGGLYNEQFF. In DNA, the CDR3 is TGTGCCAGCAGCTTAGTCGGGGGACTTTACAATGAGCAGTTCTTC.

The CDR3 is CASSSPQGEAFF. The DNA of the CDR3 is TGTGCCAGCAGCTCCCCTCAGGGAGAAGCTTTCTTT. This chain links TRBV21-1 with TRBJ1-1; the table names TRBD1, a call not compared with the DNA. TRBV21-1 is listed as a pseudogene. The CDR3 runs 12 residues.

This clone was picked up one time. This chain connects TRBV19 to TRBJ2-5; 8 bases map to TRBD2. The CDR3 has 18 residues. Per germline, CDR1 LNHDA and CDR2 SQIVND (reference sequence). The V segment lost 9 bases and the J segment 2 bases; nucleotides outside the gene matches: 20. As DNA, the CDR3 is TGTGCCAGCCGGCCCCGAACCTTCAGCGGGGGCGAACAAGAGACCCAGTACTTC. This gives the protein CASRPRTFSGGEQETQYF.

This rearrangement joins TRBV19 to TRBJ2-7; the match to TRBD1 covers 8 bases. CDR1 and CDR2 (germline): LNHDA, SQIVND (reference sequence). With V trimmed by 1 base and J by 5 bases, 1 base remained unmatched. The CDR3 runs to 13 residues. CDR3 bases: TGTGCCAGTAGTATAGGGGACAGGCACGAGCAGTACTTC. Its protein product is CASSIGDRHEQYF.

The J gene is TRBJ2-3, the V gene TRBV5-5; D gene uncertain. CDR1 and CDR2 from the germline V gene are SGHKS and YYEKEE (reference sequence). The ends were cut back, 3 bases at V and 9 bases at J, with 11 bases in the middle. The CDR3 covers 12 residues. The CDR3 here is CASSSALSTQYF. The CDR3 DNA follows: TGTGCCAGCAGCTCAGCTTTAAGCACGCAGTATTTT.

The V gene is TRBV6-5, the J gene TRBJ1-1; TRBD1 is a possible D gene (5 bases). CDR1 and CDR2 (germline): MNHEY, SVGAGI. With 1 base removed from V and 5 bases from J, the gap between germline ends came to 14 bases. The CDR3 is made up of 15 amino acids. The CDR3 DNA reads as TGTGCCAGCAGTTACTACCCGGGACGAGGTACTGAAGCTTTCTTT. Protein: CASSYYPGRGTEAFF.

V gene TRBV7-9 combines with J gene TRBJ2-3; D may correspond to TRBD1 or TRBD2 (6 bases each). With 5 bases removed from V and 4 bases from J, the gap between germline ends came to 16 bases. The CDR3 is 15 residues long. Germline assignment: CDR1 SEHNR and CDR2 FQNEAQ (reference sequence). The CDR3 loop reads CASSDLGGQSDTQYF. The CDR3 DNA reads as TGTGCCAGCAGCGACTTGGGGGGCCAGTCAGATACGCAGTATTTT.

The rearrangement uses TRBV6-4 and TRBJ2-2; D is ambiguous. CDR3 size: 16 residues. Germline-derived CDR1 and CDR2 are MRHNA and SNTAGT. The V and J ends lost 0 bases and 3 bases respectively, with 11 bases between them. The CDR3 sequence is CASSDSSTIDTGELFF. CDR3 nucleotide sequence: TGTGCCAGCAGTGACTCCAGCACTATCGACACCGGGGAGCTGTTTTTT.

This chain connects TRBV7-2 to TRBJ2-7; 8 bases line up with TRBD1. V dropped 3 bases and J dropped 5; count of bases not matched to a gene: 6. This CDR3 is 14 amino acids long. Germline V gene sequence: CDR1 SGHTA, CDR2 FQGNSA. CDR3 residues: CASSFGQGNNEQYF. The CDR3 DNA reads TGTGCCAGCAGCTTCGGACAGGGAAACAACGAGCAGTACTTC.

This clone appeared once. The chain combines TRBV7-6 with TRBJ1-1, with 9 bases fitting TRBD1. Germline V CDR1 and CDR2: SGHVS, FNYEAQ. V shed 4 bases and J 1 base; nucleotides not matched to a gene: 10. CDR3 length: 17 residues. CDR3 amino acids: CASSSRMGQGGNTEAFF. The CDR3 nucleotides read TGTGCCAGCAGCTCAAGGATGGGACAGGGAGGGAACACTGAAGCTTTCTTT.

The V gene is TRBV4-1, the J gene TRBJ2-7; 9 nucleotides agree with TRBD1. The CDR3 is 14 amino acids. Germline V lookup: CDR1 MGHRA, CDR2 YSYEKL. Losses at the gene ends were 4 bases for V and 3 bases for J; bases not matched to a gene: 4. The CDR3 DNA follows: TGCGCCAGCAGCCTTGGGACAGGGAGCTACGAGCAGTACTTC. Its translation: CASSLGTGSYEQYF.

This chain joins TRBV29-1 and TRBJ1-1; no definite D call. The V gene lost 5 bases and the J gene lost 2 bases, with 15 bases spanning the gap. CDR3 length: 14 residues. Germline V gives CDR1 SQVTM, CDR2 ANQGSEA. The CDR3 here is CSVPGLKGNTEAFF. CDR3 nucleotides: TGCAGCGTTCCGGGTCTTAAGGGAAACACTGAAGCTTTCTTT.

V is TRBV9 and J is TRBJ2-3, with 7 positions matching TRBD1. This CDR3 comprises 16 residues. Trimming at V came to 4 bases and at J to 3 bases, leaving 11 bases not matched to a gene. The germline gives CDR1 SGDLS, CDR2 YYNGEE. The CDR3 sequence: CASSTLVGTETDTQYF. The CDR3 DNA follows: TGTGCCAGCAGCACGTTAGTGGGGACAGAGACAGATACGCAGTATTTT.

CDR3 nucleotide sequence: TGTGCCAGCAGTGATGAAGGAGGGGGCGCGGATACGCAGTATTTT. This translates into CASSDEGGGADTQYF. This chain links TRBV6-1 with TRBJ2-3; possible D gene TRBD1, 7 bases. Germline lookup yields CDR1 MNHNS and CDR2 SASEGT. This CDR3 comprises 15 residues. With 3 bases removed from V and 6 bases from J, the gap between germline ends came to 16 bases.

This clone has just a few counts. J is TRBJ2-5 and V is TRBV11-2; 10 bases are a match to TRBD2. CDR3 length equals 17 residues. Trimming took 0 bases from V and 5 from J; bases not matched to a gene: 9. Germline assignment: CDR1 SGHAT and CDR2 FQNNGV. CDR3 region: CASSLEGSSGGWETQYF. The CDR3, as DNA: TGTGCCAGCAGCTTAGAGGGGTCTAGCGGGGGTTGGGAGACCCAGTACTTC.

CDR3 sequence reads: CSVDLWDRVGEQFF. The CDR3, as DNA: TGCAGCGTTGACTTATGGGACAGGGTCGGCGAGCAGTTCTTC. J is TRBJ2-1 and V is TRBV29-1, with TRBD1 matching over 9 bases. In germline, CDR1 is SQVTM, CDR2 ANQGSEA. Germline trimming cut 3 bases from V and 10 bases from J; bases unmatched to any gene: 10. The CDR3 is made up of 14 amino acids.

This clone was seen once. The chain joins TRBV2 to TRBJ1-1; D is perhaps TRBD1 (5 bases). The germline V gene has CDR1 SNHLY and CDR2 FYNNEI. There are 13 residues in the CDR3. Trimming removed 6 bases from V and 3 bases from J, with 11 bases in between. CDR3 in DNA: TGTGCCAGCAGCCCCCGGGGGGACACTGAAGCTTTCTTT. Translation gives CASSPRGDTEAFF.

As DNA, the CDR3 is TGTGCCAGCAGCCTACTAGGGGCGGGTGAGGAAAAACTGTTTTTT. The encoded protein is CASSLLGAGEEKLFF. This chain links TRBV13 with TRBJ1-4; D is perhaps TRBD1 (5 bases). V was pared by 5 bases and J by 8 bases, with 18 bases between. CDR3 length: 15 amino acids. Germline V gene data show CDR1 as PRHDT and CDR2 as FYEKMQ (reference sequence).

The rearrangement links TRBV5-1 to TRBJ2-2, with 11 bases fitting TRBD2. V trimming: 4 bases; J trimming: 8 bases; junction bases outside the gene matches: 16. CDR1 is SGHRS and CDR2 is YFSETQ in the germline V gene. CDR3 size: 18 residues. The CDR3 protein is CASSLRAGTSGSGGELFF. The CDR3 bases are TGCGCCAGCAGCCTGCGGGCCGGGACTAGCGGTTCGGGTGGGGAGCTGTTTTTT.

This CDR3 reads CASSLESGSSGANVLTF. As DNA, the CDR3 is TGTGCCAGCAGCTTAGAATCGGGAAGCTCTGGGGCCAACGTCCTGACTTTC. This chain joins TRBV7-6 and TRBJ2-6, with a possible D match to TRBD2 (5 bases). The CDR3 is 17 amino acids. The germline V and J ends were trimmed by 1 base and 0 bases, with 10 bases remaining between them. Germline loops: CDR1 SGHVS, CDR2 FNYEAQ.

The J gene is TRBJ2-7, the V gene TRBV6-4; D unresolved. CDR3 length equals 13 residues. Trimming took off 10 bases at V and 3 bases at J, with 16 bases between the two ends. Germline CDR1 reads MRHNA; CDR2 reads SNTAGT. As DNA, the CDR3 is TGTGCCACCTCAGAAGATGCAGGCTACGAGCAGTACTTC. This codes for CATSEDAGYEQYF.

In regard to this clone: A read error may account for a junction end that differs from germline. J is TRBJ1-2 and V is TRBV5-1; 9 bases line up with TRBD1. CDR1 is SGHRS, CDR2 YFSETQ, per germline. The CDR3 is 15 amino acids. Here the CDR3 DNA reads TGCGCCAGCGGCTTACAGGGGGCGGAGGTCGCAGGCTACACCTTC. The encoded protein is CASGLQGAEVAGYTF.

The rearrangement uses TRBV7-2 and TRBJ1-2, with TRBD1 as a possible D gene (6 bases). The V end lost 5 bases, the J end lost 4 bases, and 17 bases lay between the germline ends. From germline, CDR1 is SGHTA and CDR2 FQGNSA. This CDR3 has 15 residues. Here the CDR3 DNA reads TGTGCCAGCAGCCAAGGACAGCGAGGCCGCTATGGCTACACCTTC. This translates into CASSQGQRGRYGYTF.

The rearrangement joins TRBV11-2 to TRBJ1-5; D gene ambiguous. With 0 bases removed from V and 7 bases from J, the gap between germline ends came to 10 bases. Germline-derived CDR1 and CDR2 are SGHAT and FQNNGV. CDR3 length equals 14 residues. The CDR3 DNA reads TGTGCCAGCAGCTTAGATGGCGCAGTCCAGCCCCAGCATTTT. Its translation is CASSLDGAVQPQHF.

The V gene is TRBV6-1, the J gene TRBJ1-1, with 10 positions matching TRBD1. V lost 6 bases, J lost 7 bases, and 5 bases stayed unmatched. CDR1 and CDR2 from the germline V gene are MNHNS and SASEGT. The CDR3 has 13 amino acids. CDR3 in DNA: TGTGCCAGCAGAGGACAGGGGGGCGGTGAAGCTTTCTTT. It yields the protein CASRGQGGGEAFF.

The chain uses TRBV9 and TRBJ2-1, with D possibly being TRBD1 (5 bases). In germline, CDR1 is SGDLS, CDR2 YYNGEE. This CDR3 spans 15 amino acids. V was clipped by 4 bases and J by 3 bases, with 14 bases between them. DNA of the CDR3: TGTGCCAGCAGCTCATCAGGGTCCATCTACAATGAGCAGTTCTTC. This sequence encodes CASSSSGSIYNEQFF.